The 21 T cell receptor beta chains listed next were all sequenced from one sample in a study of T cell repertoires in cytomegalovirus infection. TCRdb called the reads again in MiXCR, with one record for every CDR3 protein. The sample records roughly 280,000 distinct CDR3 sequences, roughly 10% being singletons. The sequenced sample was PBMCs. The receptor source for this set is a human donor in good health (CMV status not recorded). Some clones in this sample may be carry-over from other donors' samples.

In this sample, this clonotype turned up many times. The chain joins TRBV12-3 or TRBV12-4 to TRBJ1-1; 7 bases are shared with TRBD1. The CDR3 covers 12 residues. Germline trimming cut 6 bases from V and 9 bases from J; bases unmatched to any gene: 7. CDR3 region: CASSTTGEQAFF. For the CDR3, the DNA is TGTGCCAGCAGCACTACAGGGGAGCAAGCTTTCTTT.

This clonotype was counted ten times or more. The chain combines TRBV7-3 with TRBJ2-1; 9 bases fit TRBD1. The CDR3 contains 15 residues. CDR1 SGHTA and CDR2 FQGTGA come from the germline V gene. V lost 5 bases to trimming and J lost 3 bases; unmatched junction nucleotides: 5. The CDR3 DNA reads TGTGCCAGCAGCCCCCGGACAGGGGACTACAATGAGCAGTTCTTC. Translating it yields CASSPRTGDYNEQFF.

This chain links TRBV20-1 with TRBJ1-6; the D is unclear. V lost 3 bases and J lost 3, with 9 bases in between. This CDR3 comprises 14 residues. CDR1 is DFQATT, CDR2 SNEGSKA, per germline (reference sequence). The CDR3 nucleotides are TGCAGTGCTAGCCCCGCGGGCTATAATTCACCCCTCCACTTT. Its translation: CSASPAGYNSPLHF.

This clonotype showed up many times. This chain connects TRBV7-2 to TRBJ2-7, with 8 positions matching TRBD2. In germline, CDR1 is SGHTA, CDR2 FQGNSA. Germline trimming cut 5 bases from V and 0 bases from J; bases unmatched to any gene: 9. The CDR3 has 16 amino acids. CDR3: CASSPSGLVSSYEQYF. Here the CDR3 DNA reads TGTGCCAGCAGCCCCTCGGGACTAGTAAGCTCCTACGAGCAGTACTTC.

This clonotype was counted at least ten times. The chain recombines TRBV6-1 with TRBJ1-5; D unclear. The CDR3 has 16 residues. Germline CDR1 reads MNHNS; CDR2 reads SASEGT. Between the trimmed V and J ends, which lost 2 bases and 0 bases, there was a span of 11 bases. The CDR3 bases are TGTGCCAGCAGTGAATGGTCCGGAGGTAGCAATCAGCCCCAGCATTTT. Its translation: CASSEWSGGSNQPQHF.

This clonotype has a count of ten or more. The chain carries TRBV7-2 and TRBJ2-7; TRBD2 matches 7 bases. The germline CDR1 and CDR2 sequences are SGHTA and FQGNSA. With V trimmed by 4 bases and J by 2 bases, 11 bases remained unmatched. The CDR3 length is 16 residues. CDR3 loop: CASSYPGGPVAYEQYF. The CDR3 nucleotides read TGTGCCAGCAGCTATCCGGGGGGACCAGTAGCCTACGAGCAGTACTTC.

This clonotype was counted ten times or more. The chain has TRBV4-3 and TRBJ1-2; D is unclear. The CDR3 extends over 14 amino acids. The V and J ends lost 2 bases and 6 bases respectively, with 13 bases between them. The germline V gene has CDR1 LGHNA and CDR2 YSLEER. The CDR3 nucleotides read TGCGCCAGCAGCCAAAATTCCAGGATCAATGGCTACACCTTC. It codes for CASSQNSRINGYTF.

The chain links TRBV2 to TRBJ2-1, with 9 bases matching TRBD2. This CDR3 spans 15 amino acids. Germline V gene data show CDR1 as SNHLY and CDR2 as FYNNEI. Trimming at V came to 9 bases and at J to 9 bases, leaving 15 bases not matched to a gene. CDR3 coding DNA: TGTGCCAGTTTTATTTTTGCGGGGGGGCGAGTTGAGCAGTTCTTC. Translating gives CASFIFAGGRVEQFF.

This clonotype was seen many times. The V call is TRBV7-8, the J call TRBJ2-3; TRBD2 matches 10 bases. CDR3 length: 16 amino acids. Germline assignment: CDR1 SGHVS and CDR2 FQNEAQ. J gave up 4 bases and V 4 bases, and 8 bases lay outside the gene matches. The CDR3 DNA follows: TGTGCCAGCAGCTCCGGACTAGCGGAGCCCTCAGATACGCAGTATTTT. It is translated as CASSSGLAEPSDTQYF.

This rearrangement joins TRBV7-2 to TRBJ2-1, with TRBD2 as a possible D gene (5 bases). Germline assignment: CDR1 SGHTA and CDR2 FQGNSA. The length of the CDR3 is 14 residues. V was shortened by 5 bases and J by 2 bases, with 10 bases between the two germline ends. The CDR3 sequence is CASSDTRTYNEQFF. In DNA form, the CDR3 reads TGTGCCAGCAGCGACACTAGAACCTACAATGAGCAGTTCTTC.

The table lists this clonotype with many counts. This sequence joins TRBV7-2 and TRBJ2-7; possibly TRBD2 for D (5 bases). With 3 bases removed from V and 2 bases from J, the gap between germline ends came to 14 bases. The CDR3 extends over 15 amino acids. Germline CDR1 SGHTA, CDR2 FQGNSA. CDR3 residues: CASSLGGLLTYEQYF. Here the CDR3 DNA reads TGTGCCAGCAGCTTGGGCGGACTTCTAACCTACGAGCAGTACTTC.

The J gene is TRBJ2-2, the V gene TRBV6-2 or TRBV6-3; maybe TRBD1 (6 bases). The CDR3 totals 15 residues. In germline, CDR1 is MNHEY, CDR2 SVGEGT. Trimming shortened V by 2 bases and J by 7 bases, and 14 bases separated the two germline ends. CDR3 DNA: TGTGCCAGCAGTTACATGGGCAGGGGCGGCGGGGAGCTGTTTTTT. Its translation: CASSYMGRGGGELFF.

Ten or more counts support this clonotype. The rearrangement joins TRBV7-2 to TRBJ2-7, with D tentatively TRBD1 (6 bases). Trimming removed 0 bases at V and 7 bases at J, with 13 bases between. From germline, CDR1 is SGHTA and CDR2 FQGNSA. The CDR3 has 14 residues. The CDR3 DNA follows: TGTGCCAGCAGCTTAGCGAACAGGGTTGGAGAGCAGTACTTC. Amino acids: CASSLANRVGEQYF.

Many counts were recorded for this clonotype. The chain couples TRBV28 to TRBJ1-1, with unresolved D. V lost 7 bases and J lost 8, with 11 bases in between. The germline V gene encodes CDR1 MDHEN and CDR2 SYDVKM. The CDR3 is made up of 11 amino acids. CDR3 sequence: CASIDKWEAFF. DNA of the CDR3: TGTGCCAGCATAGATAAGTGGGAAGCTTTCTTT.

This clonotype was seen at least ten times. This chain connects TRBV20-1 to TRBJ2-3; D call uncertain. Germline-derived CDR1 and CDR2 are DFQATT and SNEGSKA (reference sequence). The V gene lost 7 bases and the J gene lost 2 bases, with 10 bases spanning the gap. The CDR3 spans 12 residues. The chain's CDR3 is CSVPDPTDTQYF. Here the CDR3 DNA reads TGCAGTGTCCCAGACCCCACAGATACGCAGTATTTT.

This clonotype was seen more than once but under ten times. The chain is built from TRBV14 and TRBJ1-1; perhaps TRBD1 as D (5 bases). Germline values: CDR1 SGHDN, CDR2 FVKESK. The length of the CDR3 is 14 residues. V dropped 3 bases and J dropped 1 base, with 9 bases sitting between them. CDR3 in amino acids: CASSHSGWNTEAFF. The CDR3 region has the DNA TGTGCCAGCAGCCATTCAGGGTGGAACACTGAAGCTTTCTTT.

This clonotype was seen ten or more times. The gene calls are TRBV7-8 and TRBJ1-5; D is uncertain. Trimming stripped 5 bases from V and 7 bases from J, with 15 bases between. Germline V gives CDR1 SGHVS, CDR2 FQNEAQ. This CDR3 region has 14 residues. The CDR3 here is CASSPFGERQPQHF. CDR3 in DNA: TGTGCCAGCAGCCCATTCGGGGAACGGCAGCCCCAGCATTTT. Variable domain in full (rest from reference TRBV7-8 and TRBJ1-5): GAGVSQSPRYKVAKRGQDVALRCDPISGHVSLFWYQQALGQGPEFLTYFQNEAQLDKSGLPSDRFFAERPEGSVSTLKIQRTQQEDSAVYLCASSPFGERQPQHFGDGTRLSIL.

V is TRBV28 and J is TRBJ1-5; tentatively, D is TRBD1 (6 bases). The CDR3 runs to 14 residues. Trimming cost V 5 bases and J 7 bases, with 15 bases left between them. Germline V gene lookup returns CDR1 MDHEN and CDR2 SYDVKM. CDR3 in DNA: TGTGCCAGCAGTCTACAGGGACTACTACAGCCCCAGCATTTT. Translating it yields CASSLQGLLQPQHF. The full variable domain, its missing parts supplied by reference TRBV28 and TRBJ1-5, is DVKVTQSSRYLVKRTGEKVFLECVQDMDHENMFWYRQDPGLGLRLIYFSYDVKMKEKGDIPEGYSVSREKKERFSLILESASTNQTSMYLCASSLQGLLQPQHFGDGTRLSIL.

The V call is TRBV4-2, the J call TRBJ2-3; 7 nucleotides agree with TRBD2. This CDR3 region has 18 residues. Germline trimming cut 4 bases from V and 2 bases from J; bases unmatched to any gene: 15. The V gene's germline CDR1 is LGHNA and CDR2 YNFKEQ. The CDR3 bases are TGTGCCAGCAGCCCCCGGGGAACGGGGGGAAAACCCACAGATACGCAGTATTTT. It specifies CASSPRGTGGKPTDTQYF.

CDR3 residues: CASSEPDSRAAETQYF. CDR3 nucleotides: TGCGCCAGCAGTGAGCCGGATAGTCGCGCAGCAGAGACCCAGTACTTC. The chain has TRBV10-2 and TRBJ2-5; D is uncertain. Germline V gives CDR1 WSHSY, CDR2 SAAADI. This CDR3 is 16 amino acids long. V gave up 2 bases and J gave up 4 bases, with 17 bases separating them.

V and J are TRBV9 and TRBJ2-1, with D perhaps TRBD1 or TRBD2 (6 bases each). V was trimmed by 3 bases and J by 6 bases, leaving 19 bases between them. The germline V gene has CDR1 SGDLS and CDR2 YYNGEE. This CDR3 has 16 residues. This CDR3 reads CASSAQDSGGGNEQFF. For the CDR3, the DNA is TGTGCCAGCAGCGCCCAGGATAGCGGAGGGGGCAATGAGCAGTTCTTC.